This TCR beta chain was documented in a study of lymphopenia after photon versus proton radiotherapy. Whole-study results and caveats: In patients who died, overall survival fell as post-nadir TCR diversity dropped more. Relative stability marked proton patients; photon patients lost diversity and naive cells. Post-nadir diversity loss with photons came from oligoclonal expansion, particularly CD8+ Temra cells.

With respect to this clone: Its antigen is not known.

TCRdb's copy holds only in-frame clones and misses some; the assay was immunoSEQ multiplex PCR. This table has 150,000 to 200,000 clones, around 85% appearing once. Trimming cost V 11 bases and J 7 bases; bases outside gene matches: 12. The CDR3 contains 13 residues. Germline V CDR1 and CDR2: LNHDA, SQIVND (reference sequence). The V and J genes are TRBV19 and TRBJ2-5; 8 bases are shared with TRBD1. The source material was peripheral blood, sampled from a patient treated with photon-based radiotherapy. This sequence was found in a middle-aged man with gastric cancer. In DNA form, the CDR3 reads TGTGCCGCGGGACAGGCACCACCGGGGACCCAGTACTTC. Residues: CAAGQAPPGTQYF.